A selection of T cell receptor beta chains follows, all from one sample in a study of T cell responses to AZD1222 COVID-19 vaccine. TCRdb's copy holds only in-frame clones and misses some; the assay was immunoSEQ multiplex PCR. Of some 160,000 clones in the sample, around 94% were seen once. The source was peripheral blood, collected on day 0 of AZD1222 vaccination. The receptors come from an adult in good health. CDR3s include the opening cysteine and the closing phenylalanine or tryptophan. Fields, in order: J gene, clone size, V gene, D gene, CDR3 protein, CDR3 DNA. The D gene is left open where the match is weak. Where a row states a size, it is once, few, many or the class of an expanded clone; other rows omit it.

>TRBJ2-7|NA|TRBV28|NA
CASSLHGSYEQYF
TGTGCCAGCAGTTTACACGGCTCCTACGAGCAGTACTTC
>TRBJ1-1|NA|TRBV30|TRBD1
CAWSGTGPNTEAFF
TGTGCCTGGAGCGGGACAGGGCCGAACACTGAAGCTTTCTTT
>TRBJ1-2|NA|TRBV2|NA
CASSDASGYNYGYTF
TGTGCCAGCAGTGACGCCTCGGGATATAACTATGGCTACACCTTC
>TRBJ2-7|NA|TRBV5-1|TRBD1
CASSANRDSSYEQYF
TGCGCCAGCAGCGCGAACCGGGACAGCTCCTACGAGCAGTACTTC
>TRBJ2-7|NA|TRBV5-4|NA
CASSDNYEQYF
TGTGCCAGCAGCGACAACTACGAGCAGTACTTC
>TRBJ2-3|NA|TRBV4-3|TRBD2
CASSHEVSGGPDTQYF
TGCGCCAGCAGCCACGAAGTATCGGGAGGGCCAGATACGCAGTATTTT
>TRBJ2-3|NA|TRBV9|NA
CASSVGGLGGTQYF
TGTGCCAGCAGCGTAGGTGGACTAGGGGGTACGCAGTATTTT
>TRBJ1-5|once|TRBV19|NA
CASRQTGEYSNQPQHF
TGTGCCAGTAGGCAAACCGGGGAATATAGCAATCAGCCCCAGCATTTT
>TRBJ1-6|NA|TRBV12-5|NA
CASGLGPLGMGTRLLNSPLHF
TGTGCTAGTGGTTTGGGGCCTCTGGGGATGGGGACGAGATTACTTAATTCACCCCTCCACTTT
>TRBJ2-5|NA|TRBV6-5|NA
CASSYSGSPGETQYF
TGTGCCAGCAGTTACTCTGGCTCCCCCGGGGAGACCCAGTACTTC
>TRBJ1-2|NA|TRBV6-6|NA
CASRGNGYTF
TGTGCCAGCAGGGGTAATGGCTACACCTTC
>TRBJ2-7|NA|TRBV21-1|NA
CASSCDPRQASYEQYF
TGTGCCAGCAGCTGTGATCCAAGACAGGCCTCCTACGAGCAGTACTTC
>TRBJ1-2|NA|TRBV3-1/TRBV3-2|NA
CASSQGVVRDYGYTF
TGTGCCAGCAGCCAAGGGGTGGTACGGGACTATGGCTACACCTTC
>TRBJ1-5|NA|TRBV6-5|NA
CASSYDSNEHQPQHF
TGTGCCAGCAGTTACGACAGTAATGAGCATCAGCCCCAGCATTTT
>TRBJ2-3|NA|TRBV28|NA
CATRRKVGTDTQYF
TGTGCCACGCGACGGAAGGTCGGCACAGATACGCAGTATTTT
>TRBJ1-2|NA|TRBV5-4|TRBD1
CASSSQGASGYTF
TGTGCCAGCAGCTCACAGGGGGCGAGTGGCTACACCTTC
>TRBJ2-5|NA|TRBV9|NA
CASSVVPQGGGETQYF
TGTGCCAGCAGCGTAGTTCCACAGGGAGGTGGGGAGACCCAGTACTTC
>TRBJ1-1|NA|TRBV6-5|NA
CASSFLGQGGTEAFF
TGTGCCAGCAGTTTCTTGGGACAAGGGGGGACTGAAGCTTTCTTT
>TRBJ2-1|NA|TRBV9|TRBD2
CASSHGTSGGASSSYNEQFF
TGTGCCAGCAGCCACGGGACTAGCGGGGGCGCCAGTAGCTCCTACAATGAGCAGTTCTTC
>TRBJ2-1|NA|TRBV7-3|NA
CASSLSPSSYNEQFF
TGTGCCAGCAGCTTATCACCGAGCTCCTACAATGAGCAGTTCTTC
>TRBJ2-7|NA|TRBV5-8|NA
CASSTQETGRRYEQYF
TGTGCCAGCAGCACGCAGGAGACAGGCAGACGCTACGAGCAGTACTTC
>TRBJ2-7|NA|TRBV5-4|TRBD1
CASSQGQGTNYEQYF
TGTGCCAGCAGCCAGGGACAGGGCACCAACTACGAGCAGTACTTC
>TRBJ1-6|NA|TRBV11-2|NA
CASSLDTPPGVRSPLHF
TGTGCCAGCAGCTTAGATACCCCGCCAGGAGTGCGGTCACCCCTCCACTTT
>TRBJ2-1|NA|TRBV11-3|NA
CASSLGLDNEQFF
TGTGCCAGCAGTTTGGGGCTTGACAATGAGCAGTTCTTC
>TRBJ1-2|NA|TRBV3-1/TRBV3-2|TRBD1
CASSPRDRGGYTF
TGTGCCAGCAGCCCCCGGGACAGGGGAGGCTACACCTTC
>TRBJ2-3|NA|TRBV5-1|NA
CASSADTDTQYF
TGCGCCAGCAGCGCCGACACAGATACGCAGTATTTT
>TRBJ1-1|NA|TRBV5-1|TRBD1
CASSSYRGHTEAFF
TGCGCCAGCAGCAGCTACAGGGGGCACACTGAAGCTTTCTTT
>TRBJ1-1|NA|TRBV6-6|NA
CASSYGAGNTEAFF
TGTGCCAGCAGTTACGGGGCAGGGAATACTGAAGCTTTCTTT
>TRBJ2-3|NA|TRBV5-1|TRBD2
CASSLEGRGGTDTQYF
TGCGCCAGCAGCTTGGAAGGTCGGGGGGGCACAGATACGCAGTATTTT
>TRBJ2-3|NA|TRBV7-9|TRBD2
CASSLARLADTDTQYF
TGTGCCAGCAGCTTAGCGCGACTAGCGGACACAGATACGCAGTATTTT
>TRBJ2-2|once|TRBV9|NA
CASSRAAPRNTGELFF
TGTGCCAGCAGCCGAGCTGCGCCACGAAATACCGGGGAGCTGTTTTTT
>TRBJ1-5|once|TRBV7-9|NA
CASSLGSTGVSNQPQHF
TGTGCCAGCAGCTTAGGTTCGACAGGAGTTAGCAATCAGCCCCAGCATTTT
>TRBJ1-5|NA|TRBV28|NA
CASSPQMGQGQPQHF
TGTGCCAGCAGCCCTCAGATGGGACAAGGCCAGCCCCAGCATTTT
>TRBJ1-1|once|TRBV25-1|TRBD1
CASSARQGTEAFF
TGTGCCAGCAGTGCTCGACAGGGGACTGAAGCTTTCTTT
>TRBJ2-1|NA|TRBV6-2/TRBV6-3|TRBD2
CASSYPQRGLAGGSQNNEQFF
TGTGCCAGCAGTTACCCGCAAAGGGGACTAGCGGGGGGATCACAAAACAATGAGCAGTTCTTC
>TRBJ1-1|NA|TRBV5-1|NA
CASSFRRGRTEAFF
TGCGCCAGCAGCTTCCGACGGGGGAGAACTGAAGCTTTCTTT
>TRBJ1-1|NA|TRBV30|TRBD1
CAWSVSQGGAEAFF
TGTGCCTGGAGTGTATCTCAGGGGGGGGCTGAAGCTTTCTTT
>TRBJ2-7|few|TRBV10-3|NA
CAISESTGAYEQYF
TGTGCCATCAGTGAGTCGACGGGGGCCTACGAGCAGTACTTC
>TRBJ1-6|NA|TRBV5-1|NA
CASGRDSFNSPLHF
TGCGCCAGCGGACGAGACTCCTTTAATTCACCCCTCCACTTT
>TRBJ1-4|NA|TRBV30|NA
CAWSEKGTNEKLFF
TGTGCCTGGAGCGAGAAGGGGACTAATGAAAAACTGTTTTTT
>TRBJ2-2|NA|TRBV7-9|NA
CASSLVNPSGGELFF
TGTGCCAGCAGCTTAGTCAACCCGTCTGGCGGGGAGCTGTTTTTT
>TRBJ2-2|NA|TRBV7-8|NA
CASSRRNTGELFF
TGTGCCAGCAGCCGCAGGAACACCGGGGAGCTGTTTTTT
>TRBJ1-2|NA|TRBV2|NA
CASSEIQGWGYTF
TGTGCCAGCAGTGAGATACAGGGTTGGGGCTACACCTTC